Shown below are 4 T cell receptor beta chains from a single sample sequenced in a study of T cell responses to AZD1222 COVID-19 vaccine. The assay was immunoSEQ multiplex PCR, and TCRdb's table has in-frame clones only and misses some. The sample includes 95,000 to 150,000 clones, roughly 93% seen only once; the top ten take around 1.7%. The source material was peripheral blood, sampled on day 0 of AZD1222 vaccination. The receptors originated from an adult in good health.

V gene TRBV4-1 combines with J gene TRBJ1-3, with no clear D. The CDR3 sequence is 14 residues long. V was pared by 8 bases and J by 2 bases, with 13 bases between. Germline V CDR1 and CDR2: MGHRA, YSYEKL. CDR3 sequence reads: CASGEGDPGNTIYF. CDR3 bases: TGCGCCAGCGGAGAGGGAGACCCTGGAAACACCATATATTTT.

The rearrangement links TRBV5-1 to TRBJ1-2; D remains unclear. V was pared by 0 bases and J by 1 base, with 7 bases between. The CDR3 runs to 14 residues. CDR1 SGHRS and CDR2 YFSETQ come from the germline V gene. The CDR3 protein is CASSLEGSNYGYTF. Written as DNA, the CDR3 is TGCGCCAGCAGCTTGGAGGGCAGTAACTATGGCTACACCTTC.

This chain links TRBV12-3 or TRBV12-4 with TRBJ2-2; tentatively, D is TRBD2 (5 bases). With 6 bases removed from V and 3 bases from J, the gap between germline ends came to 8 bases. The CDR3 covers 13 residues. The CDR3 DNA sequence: TGTGCCAGCAGCGGGGAGTACACCGGGGAGCTGTTTTTT. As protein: CASSGEYTGELFF.

The CDR3 region is CASSLGGNLEAFF. The CDR3 nucleotides are TGTGCCAGCAGCTTAGGAGGGAACCTTGAAGCTTTCTTT. This chain links TRBV11-3 with TRBJ1-1, with D unclear. V shed 1 base and J shed 7 bases, with 10 bases lying between them. The CDR3 runs to 13 residues. Germline-derived CDR1 and CDR2 are SGHNT and YENEEA.